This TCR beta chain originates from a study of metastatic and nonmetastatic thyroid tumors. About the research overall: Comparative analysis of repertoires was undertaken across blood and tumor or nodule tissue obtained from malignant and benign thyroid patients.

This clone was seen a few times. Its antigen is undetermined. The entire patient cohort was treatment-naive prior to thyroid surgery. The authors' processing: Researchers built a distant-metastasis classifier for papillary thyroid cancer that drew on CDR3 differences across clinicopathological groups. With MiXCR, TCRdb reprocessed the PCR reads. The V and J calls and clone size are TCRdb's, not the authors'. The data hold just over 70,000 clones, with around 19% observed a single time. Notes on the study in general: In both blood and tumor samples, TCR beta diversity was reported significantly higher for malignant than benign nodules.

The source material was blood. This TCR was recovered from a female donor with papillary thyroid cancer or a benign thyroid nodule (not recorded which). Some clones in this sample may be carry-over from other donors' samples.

The CDR3 DNA sequence: TGTGCCAGCATCGAAGGGTCCTTGGGCTTTAACTATGGCTACACCTTC. Translating it yields CASIEGSLGFNYGYTF. The V gene is TRBV28, the J gene TRBJ1-2, with D unclear. CDR3 length: 16 amino acids. CDR1 and CDR2 (germline): MDHEN, SYDVKM. V was clipped by 7 bases and J by 1 base, with 19 bases between them.